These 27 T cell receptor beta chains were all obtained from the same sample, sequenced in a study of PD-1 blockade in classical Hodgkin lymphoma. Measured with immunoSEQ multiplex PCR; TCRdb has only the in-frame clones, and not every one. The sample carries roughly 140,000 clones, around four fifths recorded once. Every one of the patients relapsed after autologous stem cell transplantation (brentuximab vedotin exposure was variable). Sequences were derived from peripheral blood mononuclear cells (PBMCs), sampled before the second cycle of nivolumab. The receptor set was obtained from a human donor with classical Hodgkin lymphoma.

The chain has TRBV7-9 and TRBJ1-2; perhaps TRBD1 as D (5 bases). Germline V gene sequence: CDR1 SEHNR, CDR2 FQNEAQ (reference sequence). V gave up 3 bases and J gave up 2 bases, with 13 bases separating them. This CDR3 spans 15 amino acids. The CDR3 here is CASSLGAGGNYGYTF. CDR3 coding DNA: TGTGCCAGCAGCTTGGGCGCCGGGGGAAACTATGGCTACACCTTC.

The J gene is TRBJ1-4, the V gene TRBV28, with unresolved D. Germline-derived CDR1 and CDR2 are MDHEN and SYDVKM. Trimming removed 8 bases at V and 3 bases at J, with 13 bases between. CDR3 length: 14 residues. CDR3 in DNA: TGTGCCAGCCAAAAGGGAGGAGCTAATGAAAAACTGTTTTTT. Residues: CASQKGGANEKLFF.

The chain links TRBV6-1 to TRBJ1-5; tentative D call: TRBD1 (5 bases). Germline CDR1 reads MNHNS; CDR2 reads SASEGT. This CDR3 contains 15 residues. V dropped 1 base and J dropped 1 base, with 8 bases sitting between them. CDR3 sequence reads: CASSEGGASNQPQHF. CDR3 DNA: TGTGCCAGCAGTGAAGGTGGGGCCAGCAATCAGCCCCAGCATTTT.

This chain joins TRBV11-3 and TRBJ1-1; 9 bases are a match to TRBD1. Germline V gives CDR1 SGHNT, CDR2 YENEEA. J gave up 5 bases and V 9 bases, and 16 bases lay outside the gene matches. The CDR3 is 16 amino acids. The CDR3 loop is CARAPGPGQGKTEAFF. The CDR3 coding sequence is TGTGCCAGGGCACCCGGTCCGGGACAGGGAAAGACTGAAGCTTTCTTT.

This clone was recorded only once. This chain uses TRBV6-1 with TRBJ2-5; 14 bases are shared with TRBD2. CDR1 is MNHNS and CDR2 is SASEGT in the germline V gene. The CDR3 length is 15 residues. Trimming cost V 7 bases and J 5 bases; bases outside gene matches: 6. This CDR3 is CASIPGLAGVETQYF. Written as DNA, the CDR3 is TGTGCCAGCATCCCGGGACTAGCGGGAGTGGAGACCCAGTACTTC.

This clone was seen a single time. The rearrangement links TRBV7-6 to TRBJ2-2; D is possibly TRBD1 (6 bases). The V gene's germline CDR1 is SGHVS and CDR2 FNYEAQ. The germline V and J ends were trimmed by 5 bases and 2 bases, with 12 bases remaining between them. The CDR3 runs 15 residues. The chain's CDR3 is CASSPRDTNTGELFF. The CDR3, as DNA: TGTGCCAGCAGCCCCCGGGACACCAACACCGGGGAGCTGTTTTTT.

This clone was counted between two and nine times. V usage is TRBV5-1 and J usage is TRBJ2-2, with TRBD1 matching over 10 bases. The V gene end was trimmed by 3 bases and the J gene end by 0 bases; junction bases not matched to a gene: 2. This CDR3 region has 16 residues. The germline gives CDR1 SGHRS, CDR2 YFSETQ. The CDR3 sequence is CASSWGTGANTGELFF. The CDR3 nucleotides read TGCGCCAGCAGCTGGGGGACAGGGGCGAACACCGGGGAGCTGTTTTTT.

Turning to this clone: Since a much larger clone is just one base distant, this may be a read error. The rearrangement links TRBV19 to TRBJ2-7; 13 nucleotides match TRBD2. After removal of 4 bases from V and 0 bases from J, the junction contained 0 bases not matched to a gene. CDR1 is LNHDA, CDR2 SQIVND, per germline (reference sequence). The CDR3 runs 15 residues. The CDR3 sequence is CASSRTSGSSYEQYF. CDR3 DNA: TGTGCCAGTAGTAGGACTAGCGGGAGCTCCTACGAGCAGTACTTC.

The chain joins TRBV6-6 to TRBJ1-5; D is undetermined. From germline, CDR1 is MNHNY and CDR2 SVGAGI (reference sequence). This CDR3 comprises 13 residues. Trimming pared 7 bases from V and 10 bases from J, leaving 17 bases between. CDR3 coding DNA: TGTGCCAGCACCTTAACCGCTATCAAACCCCAGCATTTT. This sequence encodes CASTLTAIKPQHF.

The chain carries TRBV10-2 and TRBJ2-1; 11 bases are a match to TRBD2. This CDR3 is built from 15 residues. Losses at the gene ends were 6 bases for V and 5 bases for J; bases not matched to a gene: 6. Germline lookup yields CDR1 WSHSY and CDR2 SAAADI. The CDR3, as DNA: TGCGCCAGCAGGCCCGGGACTAGCGGCAACAATGAGCAGTTCTTC. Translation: CASRPGTSGNNEQFF.

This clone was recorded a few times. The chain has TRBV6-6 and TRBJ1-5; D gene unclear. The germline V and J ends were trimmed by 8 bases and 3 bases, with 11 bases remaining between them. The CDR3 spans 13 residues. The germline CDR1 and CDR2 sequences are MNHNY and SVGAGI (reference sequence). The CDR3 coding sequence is TGTGCCAGCGGGGTTCTTGACAATCAGCCCCAGCATTTT. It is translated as CASGVLDNQPQHF.

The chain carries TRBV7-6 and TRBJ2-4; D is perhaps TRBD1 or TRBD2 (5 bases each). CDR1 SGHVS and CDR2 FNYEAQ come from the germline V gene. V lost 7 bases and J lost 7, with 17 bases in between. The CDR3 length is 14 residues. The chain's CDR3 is CASKATVGENIQYF. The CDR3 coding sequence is TGTGCCAGCAAGGCGACAGTGGGAGAGAACATTCAGTACTTC.

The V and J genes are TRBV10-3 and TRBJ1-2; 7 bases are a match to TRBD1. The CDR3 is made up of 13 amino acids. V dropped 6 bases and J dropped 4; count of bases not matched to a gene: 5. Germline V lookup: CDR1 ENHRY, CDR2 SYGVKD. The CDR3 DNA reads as TGTGCCATCAGACCGACAGGGCCCTATGGCTACACCTTC. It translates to CAIRPTGPYGYTF.

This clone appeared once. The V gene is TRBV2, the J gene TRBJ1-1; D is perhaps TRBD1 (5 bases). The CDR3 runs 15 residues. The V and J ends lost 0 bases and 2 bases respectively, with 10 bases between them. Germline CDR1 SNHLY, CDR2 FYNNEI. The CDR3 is CASSEALRGNTEAFF. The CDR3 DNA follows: TGTGCCAGCAGTGAAGCGCTAAGGGGAAACACTGAAGCTTTCTTT.

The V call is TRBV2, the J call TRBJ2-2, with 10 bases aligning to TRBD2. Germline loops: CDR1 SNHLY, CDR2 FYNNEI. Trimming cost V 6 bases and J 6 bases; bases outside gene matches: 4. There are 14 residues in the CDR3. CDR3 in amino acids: CASRVTSGSGELFF. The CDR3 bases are TGTGCCAGCAGGGTGACTAGCGGGTCCGGGGAGCTGTTTTTT.

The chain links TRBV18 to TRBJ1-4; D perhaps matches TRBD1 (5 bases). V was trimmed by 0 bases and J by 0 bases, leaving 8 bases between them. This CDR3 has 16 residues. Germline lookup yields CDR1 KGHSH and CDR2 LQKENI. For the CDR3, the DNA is TGTGCCAGCTCACCACCGGACACCCCAACTAATGAAAAACTGTTTTTT. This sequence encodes CASSPPDTPTNEKLFF.

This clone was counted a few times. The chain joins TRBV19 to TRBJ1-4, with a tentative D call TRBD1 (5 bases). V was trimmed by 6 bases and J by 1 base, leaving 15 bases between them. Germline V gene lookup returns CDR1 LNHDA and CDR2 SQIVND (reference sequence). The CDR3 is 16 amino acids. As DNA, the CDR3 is TGTGCCAGTAGGCTCGGCAGGGCGAGAACTAATGAAAAACTGTTTTTT. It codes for CASRLGRARTNEKLFF.

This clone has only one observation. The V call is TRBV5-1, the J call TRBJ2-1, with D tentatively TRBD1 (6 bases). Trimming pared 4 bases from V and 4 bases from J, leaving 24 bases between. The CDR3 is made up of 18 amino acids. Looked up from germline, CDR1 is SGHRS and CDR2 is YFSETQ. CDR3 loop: CASSTVRGSPAAYNEQFF. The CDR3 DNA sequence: TGCGCCAGCAGCACCGTGAGGGGGTCACCAGCGGCGTACAATGAGCAGTTCTTC.

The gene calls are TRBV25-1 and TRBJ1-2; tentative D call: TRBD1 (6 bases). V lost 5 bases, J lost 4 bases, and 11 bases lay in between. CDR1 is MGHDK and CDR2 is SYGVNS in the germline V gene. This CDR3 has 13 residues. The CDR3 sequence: CASSPAGAYGYTF. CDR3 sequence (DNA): TGTGCCAGCAGTCCCGCAGGGGCCTATGGCTACACCTTC.

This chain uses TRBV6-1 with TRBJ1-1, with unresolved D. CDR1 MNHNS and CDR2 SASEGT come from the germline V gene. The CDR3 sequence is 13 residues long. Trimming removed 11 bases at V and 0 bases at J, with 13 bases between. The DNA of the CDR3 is TGTGCCCGCTTTACTAGGGTGAACACTGAAGCTTTCTTT. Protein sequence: CARFTRVNTEAFF.

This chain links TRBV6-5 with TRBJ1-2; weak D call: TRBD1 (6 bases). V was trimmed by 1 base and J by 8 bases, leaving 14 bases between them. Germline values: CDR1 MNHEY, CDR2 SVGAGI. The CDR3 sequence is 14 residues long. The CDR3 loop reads CASSYYSGAEGYTF. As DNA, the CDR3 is TGTGCCAGCAGTTACTACTCGGGGGCGGAAGGCTACACCTTC.

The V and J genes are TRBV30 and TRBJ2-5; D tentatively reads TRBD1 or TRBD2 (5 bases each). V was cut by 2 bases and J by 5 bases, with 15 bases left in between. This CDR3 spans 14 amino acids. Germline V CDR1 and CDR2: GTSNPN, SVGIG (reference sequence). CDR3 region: CAWSFGGRDETQYF. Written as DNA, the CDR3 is TGTGCCTGGAGTTTTGGGGGTAGAGACGAGACCCAGTACTTC.

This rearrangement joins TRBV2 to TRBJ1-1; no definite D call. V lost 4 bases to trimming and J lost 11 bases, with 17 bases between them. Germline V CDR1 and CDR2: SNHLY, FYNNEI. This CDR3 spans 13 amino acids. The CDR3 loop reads CASSGSSGLVAFF. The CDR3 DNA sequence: TGTGCCAGCAGTGGGAGCAGCGGTCTTGTGGCTTTCTTT.

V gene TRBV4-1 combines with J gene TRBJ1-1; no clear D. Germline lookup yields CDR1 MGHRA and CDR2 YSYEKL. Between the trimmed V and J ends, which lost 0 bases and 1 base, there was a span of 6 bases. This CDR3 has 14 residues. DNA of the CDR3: TGCGCCAGCAGCCAAGATCCAGGGAACACTGAAGCTTTCTTT. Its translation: CASSQDPGNTEAFF.

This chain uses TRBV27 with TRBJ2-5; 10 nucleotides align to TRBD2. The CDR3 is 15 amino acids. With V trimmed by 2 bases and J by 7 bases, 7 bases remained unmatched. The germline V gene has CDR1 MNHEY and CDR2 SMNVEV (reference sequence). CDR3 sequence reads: CASSLIAGGSVTQYF. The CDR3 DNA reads TGTGCCAGCAGTTTAATAGCGGGAGGCAGTGTGACCCAGTACTTC.

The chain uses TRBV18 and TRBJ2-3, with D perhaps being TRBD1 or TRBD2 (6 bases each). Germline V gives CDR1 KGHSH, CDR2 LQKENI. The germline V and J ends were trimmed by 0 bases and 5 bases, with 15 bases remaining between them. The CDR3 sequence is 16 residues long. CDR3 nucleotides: TGTGCCAGCTCACCACCGAGGGGGGCAGGGGAAGATACGCAGTATTTT. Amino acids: CASSPPRGAGEDTQYF.

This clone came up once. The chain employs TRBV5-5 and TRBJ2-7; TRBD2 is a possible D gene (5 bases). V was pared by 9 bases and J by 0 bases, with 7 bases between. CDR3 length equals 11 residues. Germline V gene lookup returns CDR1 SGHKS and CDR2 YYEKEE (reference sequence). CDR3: CATRDSYEQYF. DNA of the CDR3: TGTGCCACCCGGGACTCCTACGAGCAGTACTTC.